The 19 T cell receptor beta chains given below trace back to one sample, sequenced in a study of CD8+ T cells in alopecia areata (dated by TCRdb to 2017 to 2018). The time point label for this specimen denotes: baseline before oral tofacitinib. To prepare the library, the immunoSEQ multiplex PCR assay was applied. For TCR sequencing, RNA was extracted from every sample and reverse transcribed into cDNA to serve as template. This is the immuneACCESS table as TCRdb keeps it, with only in-frame sequences that have V and J called. A part of the clones is gone; compared with another copy, unresolved V genes explain less than half, and the rest is unexplained. This sample is represented by about 150,000 clones; roughly 53% of them were singletons. Clones ranked in the top ten supply roughly 6.7% of the sample. The sequenced sample was CD4+ T cells sorted from blood, obtained at week 0. All receptors derive from a human donor with alopecia areata.

The chain recombines TRBV2 with TRBJ1-1; D is perhaps TRBD1 (6 bases). Germline V CDR1 and CDR2: SNHLY, FYNNEI. The CDR3 totals 14 residues. Trimming stripped 7 bases from V and 0 bases from J, with 12 bases between. CDR3 protein: CASTQGPMNTEAFF. CDR3 bases: TGTGCCAGCACCCAGGGGCCCATGAACACTGAAGCTTTCTTT.

V and J are TRBV28 and TRBJ2-5; unclear D gene. Germline loops: CDR1 MDHEN, CDR2 SYDVKM. The CDR3 runs 13 residues. V lost 1 base, J lost 2 bases, and 5 bases lay in between. The CDR3 reads CASSLSTQETQYF. CDR3 DNA sequence: TGTGCCAGCAGTTTATCTACTCAAGAGACCCAGTACTTC. Supplemented by reference TRBV28 and TRBJ2-5, the full variable domain reads DVKVTQSSRYLVKRTGEKVFLECVQDMDHENMFWYRQDPGLGLRLIYFSYDVKMKEKGDIPEGYSVSREKKERFSLILESASTNQTSMYLCASSLSTQETQYFGPGTRLLVL.

This chain uses TRBV6-6 with TRBJ2-7, with TRBD2 identical over 9 bases. The germline V gene encodes CDR1 MNHNY and CDR2 SVGAGI (reference sequence). The CDR3 runs 14 residues. Unmatched junction bases numbered 8, after V lost 7 bases and J lost 4 bases. As DNA, the CDR3 is TGTGCCAGCATTAGCAGCGGGGGGCCATACGAGCAGTACTTC. It encodes CASISSGGPYEQYF.

This rearrangement joins TRBV29-1 to TRBJ1-1; a possible D gene is TRBD1 (5 bases). V was trimmed by 6 bases and J by 1 base, leaving 9 bases between them. CDR1 and CDR2 from the germline V gene are SQVTM and ANQGSEA. The CDR3 spans 12 residues. CDR3 region: CSVDGANTEAFF. The CDR3 coding sequence is TGCAGCGTAGATGGGGCGAACACTGAAGCTTTCTTT. Combining the CDR3 with reference TRBV29-1 and TRBJ1-1 gives the whole variable domain SAVISQKPSRDICQRGTSLTIQCQVDSQVTMMFWYRQQPGQSLTLIATANQGSEATYESGFVIDKFPISRPNLTFSTLTVSNMSPEDSSIYLCSVDGANTEAFFGQGTRLTVV.

This clone was recorded once. The CDR3 loop reads CASGEGTRNEQFF. The CDR3 nucleotides read TGTGCCAGCGGTGAAGGGACGAGGAATGAGCAGTTCTTC. This chain connects TRBV7-8 to TRBJ2-1; D may be TRBD1 or TRBD2 (5 bases each). This CDR3 contains 13 residues. Germline V gives CDR1 SGHVS, CDR2 FQNEAQ. Trimming cost V 8 bases and J 7 bases, with 15 bases left between them.

This clone has more than one count but fewer than ten. The chain has TRBV4-1 and TRBJ2-1; tentatively, D is TRBD2 (7 bases). From germline, CDR1 is MGHRA and CDR2 YSYEKL. The CDR3 runs to 16 residues. V lost 0 bases and J 1 base, leaving 10 bases between the germline ends. Written as DNA, the CDR3 is TGCGCCAGCAGCCAAGACGGGGGGCCTTCCTACAATGAGCAGTTCTTC. This gives the protein CASSQDGGPSYNEQFF.

V and J are TRBV30 and TRBJ1-1; perhaps TRBD1 as D (5 bases). Trimming left V 7 bases short and J 1 base short, with 13 bases between. The CDR3 is 13 residues long. Germline loops: CDR1 GTSNPN, CDR2 SVGIG (reference sequence). This CDR3 is CAFLAGSNTEAFF. DNA of the CDR3: TGTGCCTTTTTGGCAGGGTCGAACACTGAAGCTTTCTTT.

The V call is TRBV7-4, the J call TRBJ1-1; tentative D call: TRBD1 (6 bases). Per the germline V gene, CDR1 is SGHVT and CDR2 is SQSDAQ. V gave up 2 bases and J gave up 1 base, with 14 bases separating them. The CDR3 is 16 residues long. The CDR3 loop is CASSLQTGRWNTEAFF. CDR3 DNA: TGTGCCAGCAGCTTACAAACAGGGAGGTGGAACACTGAAGCTTTCTTT. Based on the CDR3 plus reference TRBV7-4 and TRBJ1-1, the full variable domain is GAGVSQSPRYKVAKRGRDVALRCDSISGHVTLYWYRQTLGQGSEVLTYSQSDAQRDKSGRPSGRFSAERPERSVSTLKIQRTEQGDSAVYLCASSLQTGRWNTEAFFGQGTRLTVV.

This clone was seen only a few times. The gene calls are TRBV29-1 and TRBJ1-2, with D possibly TRBD1 on 5 matching bases. The germline V gene encodes CDR1 SQVTM and CDR2 ANQGSEA. The ends were cut back, 7 bases at V and 2 bases at J, with 26 bases in the middle. The CDR3 is 17 residues long. CDR3 sequence (DNA): TGCAGCGCGGGGGTCTTGGGGCGCCTTCCGGCAAACTATGGCTACACCTTC. Its translation is CSAGVLGRLPANYGYTF.

The rearrangement uses TRBV23-1 and TRBJ1-6; D is unresolved. TRBV23-1 is treated as an ORF (open reading frame) with a function not yet certain. This CDR3 spans 15 amino acids. The germline V and J ends were trimmed by 1 base and 2 bases, with 6 bases remaining between them. The DNA for the CDR3 is TGCGCCAGCAGTCAATTTTCGGCCTATAATTCACCCCTCCACTTT. Protein: CASSQFSAYNSPLHF.

The V call is TRBV5-1, the J call TRBJ1-2; tentative D call: TRBD1 (5 bases). The CDR3 extends over 16 amino acids. Germline lookup yields CDR1 SGHRS and CDR2 YFSETQ. V was shortened by 2 bases and J by 4 bases, with 18 bases between the two germline ends. The CDR3 sequence is CASSFGPDWGSYGYTF. For the CDR3, the DNA is TGCGCCAGCAGCTTCGGACCCGATTGGGGGAGCTATGGCTACACCTTC. Looking up the rest from reference TRBV5-1 and TRBJ1-2 gives the full variable domain: KAGVTQTPRYLIKTRGQQVTLSCSPISGHRSVSWYQQTPGQGLQFLFEYFSETQRNKGNFPGRFSGRQFSNSRSEMNVSTLELGDSALYLCASSFGPDWGSYGYTFGSGTRLTVV.

J is TRBJ2-2 and V is TRBV4-1; no definite D call. The CDR3 has 15 amino acids. The germline V gene encodes CDR1 MGHRA and CDR2 YSYEKL. V lost 0 bases and J 5 bases, leaving 10 bases between the germline ends. CDR3 DNA sequence: TGCGCCAGCAGCCAAGATGAAGTCGGAACCGGGGAGCTGTTTTTT. It translates to CASSQDEVGTGELFF.

The genes are TRBV6-5 and TRBJ1-2; D might be TRBD1 (5 bases). The germline CDR1 and CDR2 sequences are MNHEY and SVGAGI. V gave up 5 bases and J gave up 7 bases, with 8 bases separating them. The CDR3 is 11 amino acids. The CDR3 is CASSEGLGYTF. CDR3 DNA sequence: TGTGCCAGCAGTGAGGGACTTGGCTACACCTTC.

The chain couples TRBV6-6 to TRBJ1-1; D ambiguous. Looked up from germline, CDR1 is MNHNY and CDR2 is SVGAGI (reference sequence). V lost 6 bases, J lost 2 bases, and 10 bases lay in between. The CDR3 length is 13 residues. CDR3 sequence (DNA): TGTGCCAGCAGCGCTACGGTTAACACTGAAGCTTTCTTT. Translating gives CASSATVNTEAFF.

The chain couples TRBV10-3 to TRBJ2-5, with a tentative D call TRBD1 (6 bases). From germline, CDR1 is ENHRY and CDR2 SYGVKD. This CDR3 spans 15 amino acids. V lost 3 bases, J lost 5 bases, and 16 bases lay in between. CDR3 amino acids: CAISDRGGVEETQYF. CDR3 in DNA: TGTGCCATCAGTGATCGAGGGGGAGTAGAGGAGACCCAGTACTTC.

This chain connects TRBV27 to TRBJ1-6; 11 positions match TRBD1. Germline loops: CDR1 MNHEY, CDR2 SMNVEV (reference sequence). Unmatched junction bases numbered 3, after V lost 6 bases and J lost 5 bases. This CDR3 is 15 amino acids long. CDR3 loop: CASRMDRGHNSPLHF. CDR3 DNA: TGTGCCAGCAGAATGGACAGGGGGCATAATTCACCCCTCCACTTT.

The rearrangement joins TRBV7-9 to TRBJ2-3; the D gene is possibly TRBD2 (6 bases). The V gene lost 5 bases and the J gene lost 4 bases, with 16 bases spanning the gap. Germline CDR1 and CDR2: SEHNR and FQNEAQ (reference sequence). The CDR3 sequence is 15 residues long. In DNA, the CDR3 is TGTGCCAGCAGCCAGTCCGGGACTCGTCCAGATACGCAGTATTTT. Its translation: CASSQSGTRPDTQYF.

The V call is TRBV29-1, the J call TRBJ2-2; no definite D call. The CDR3 is made up of 14 amino acids. Germline assignment: CDR1 SQVTM and CDR2 ANQGSEA. With 0 bases removed from V and 4 bases from J, the gap between germline ends came to 9 bases. The CDR3 DNA reads TGCAGCGTTGAAGAGCGCTCAGGCACCGGGGAGCTGTTTTTT. Its translation: CSVEERSGTGELFF.

This clone was seen more than once but under ten times. The rearrangement joins TRBV5-1 to TRBJ2-7, with D unresolved. Trimming pared 0 bases from V and 5 bases from J, leaving 9 bases between. CDR1 is SGHRS and CDR2 is YFSETQ in the germline V gene. This CDR3 region has 13 residues. This CDR3 reads CASSLDGGNEQYF. CDR3 in DNA: TGCGCCAGCAGCTTGGATGGTGGGAACGAGCAGTACTTC. Full variable domain (remainder filled in from reference TRBV5-1 and TRBJ2-7): KAGVTQTPRYLIKTRGQQVTLSCSPISGHRSVSWYQQTPGQGLQFLFEYFSETQRNKGNFPGRFSGRQFSNSRSEMNVSTLELGDSALYLCASSLDGGNEQYFGPGTRLTVT.